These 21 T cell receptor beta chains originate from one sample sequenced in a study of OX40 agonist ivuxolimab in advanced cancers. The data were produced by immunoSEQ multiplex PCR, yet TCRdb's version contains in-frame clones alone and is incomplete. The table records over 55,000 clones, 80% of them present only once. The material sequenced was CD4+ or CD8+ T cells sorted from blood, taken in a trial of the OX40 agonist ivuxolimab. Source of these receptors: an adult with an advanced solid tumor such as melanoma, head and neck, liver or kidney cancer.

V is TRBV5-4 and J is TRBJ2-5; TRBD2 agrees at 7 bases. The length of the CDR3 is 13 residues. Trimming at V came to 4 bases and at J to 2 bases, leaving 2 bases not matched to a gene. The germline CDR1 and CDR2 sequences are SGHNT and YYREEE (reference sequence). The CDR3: CASSLAAQETQYF. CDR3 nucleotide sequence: TGTGCCAGCAGCCTAGCGGCTCAAGAGACCCAGTACTTC. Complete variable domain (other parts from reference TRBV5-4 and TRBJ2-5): ETGVTQSPTHLIKTRGQQVTLRCSSQSGHNTVSWYQQALGQGPQFIFQYYREEENGRGNFPPRFSGLQFPNYSSELNVNALELDDSALYLCASSLAAQETQYFGPGTRLLVL.

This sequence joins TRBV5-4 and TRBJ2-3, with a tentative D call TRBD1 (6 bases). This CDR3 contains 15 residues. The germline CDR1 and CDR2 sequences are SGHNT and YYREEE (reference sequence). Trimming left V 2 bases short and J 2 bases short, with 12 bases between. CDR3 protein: CASSFQGSSTDTQYF. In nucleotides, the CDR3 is TGTGCCAGCAGCTTTCAGGGGTCGTCCACAGATACGCAGTATTTT.

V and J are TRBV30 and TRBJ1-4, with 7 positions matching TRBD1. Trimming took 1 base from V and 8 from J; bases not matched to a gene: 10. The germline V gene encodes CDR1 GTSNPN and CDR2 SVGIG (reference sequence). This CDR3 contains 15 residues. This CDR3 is CAWSGETGRTEKLFF. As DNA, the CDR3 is TGTGCCTGGAGTGGGGAGACAGGGCGAACAGAAAAACTGTTTTTT.

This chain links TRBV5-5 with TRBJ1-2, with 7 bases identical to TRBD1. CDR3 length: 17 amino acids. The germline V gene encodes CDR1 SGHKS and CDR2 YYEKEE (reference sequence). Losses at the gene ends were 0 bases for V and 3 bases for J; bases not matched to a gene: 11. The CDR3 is CASSLGLDRVKDYGYTF. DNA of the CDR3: TGTGCCAGCAGCTTGGGACTCGACAGGGTGAAAGACTATGGCTACACCTTC.

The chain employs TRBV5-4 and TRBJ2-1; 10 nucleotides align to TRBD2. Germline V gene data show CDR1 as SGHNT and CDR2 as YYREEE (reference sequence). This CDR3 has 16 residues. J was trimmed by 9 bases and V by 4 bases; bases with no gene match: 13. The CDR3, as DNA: TGTGCCAGCAGCCTATCTGGACTAGCGGTAAGGGGTGAGCAGTTCTTC. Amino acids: CASSLSGLAVRGEQFF.

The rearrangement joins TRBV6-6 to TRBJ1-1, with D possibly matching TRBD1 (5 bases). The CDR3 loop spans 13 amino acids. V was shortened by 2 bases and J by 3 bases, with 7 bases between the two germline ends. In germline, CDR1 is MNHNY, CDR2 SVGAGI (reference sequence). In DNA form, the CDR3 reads TGTGCCAGCAGTTACACGGGGGACACTGAAGCTTTCTTT. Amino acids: CASSYTGDTEAFF.

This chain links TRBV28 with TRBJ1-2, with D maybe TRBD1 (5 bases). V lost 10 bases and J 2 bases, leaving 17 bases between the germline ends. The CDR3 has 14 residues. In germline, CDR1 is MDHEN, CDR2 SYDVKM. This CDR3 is CAITRSGANYGYTF. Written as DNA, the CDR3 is TGTGCCATCACCCGGAGCGGGGCAAACTATGGCTACACCTTC.

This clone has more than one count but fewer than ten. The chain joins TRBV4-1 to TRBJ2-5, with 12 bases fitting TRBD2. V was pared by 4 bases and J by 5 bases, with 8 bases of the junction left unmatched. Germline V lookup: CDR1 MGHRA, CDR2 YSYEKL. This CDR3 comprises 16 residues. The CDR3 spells CASSLRLAGAGETQYF. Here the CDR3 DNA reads TGCGCCAGCAGCCTGAGACTAGCGGGAGCTGGGGAGACCCAGTACTTC.

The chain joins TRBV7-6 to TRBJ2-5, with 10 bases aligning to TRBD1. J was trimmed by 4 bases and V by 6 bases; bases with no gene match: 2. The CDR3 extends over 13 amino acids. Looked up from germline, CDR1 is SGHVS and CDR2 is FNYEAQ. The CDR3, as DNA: TGTGCCAGCAGTGACAGGGGGCGAGAGACCCAGTACTTC. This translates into CASSDRGRETQYF.

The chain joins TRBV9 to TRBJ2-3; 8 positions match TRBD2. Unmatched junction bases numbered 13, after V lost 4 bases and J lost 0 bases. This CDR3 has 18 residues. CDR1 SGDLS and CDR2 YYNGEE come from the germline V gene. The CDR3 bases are TGTGCCAGCAGCCCCCGCGGGGGGTCCCTTTCTAGCACAGATACGCAGTATTTT. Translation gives CASSPRGGSLSSTDTQYF.

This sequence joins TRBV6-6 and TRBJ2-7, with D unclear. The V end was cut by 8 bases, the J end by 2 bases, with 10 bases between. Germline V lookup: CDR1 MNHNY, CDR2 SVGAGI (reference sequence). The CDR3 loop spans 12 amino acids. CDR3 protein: CASGSAPYEQYF. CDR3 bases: TGTGCCAGCGGGTCGGCTCCCTACGAGCAGTACTTC.

The CDR3 sequence is CASSLDPRRAGELFF. For the CDR3, the DNA is TGTGCCAGCAGCTTAGACCCACGCCGGGCCGGGGAGCTGTTTTTT. J is TRBJ2-2 and V is TRBV11-2, with no clear D. CDR1 and CDR2 (germline): SGHAT, FQNNGV. With 0 bases removed from V and 6 bases from J, the gap between germline ends came to 11 bases. CDR3 size: 15 residues.

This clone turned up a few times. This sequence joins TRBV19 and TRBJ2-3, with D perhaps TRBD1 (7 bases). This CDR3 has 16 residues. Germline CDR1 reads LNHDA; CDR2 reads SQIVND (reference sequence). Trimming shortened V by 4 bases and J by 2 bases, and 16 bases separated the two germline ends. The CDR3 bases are TGTGCCAGTAGTAGGGACAGAGGGGGGTACACAGATACGCAGTATTTT. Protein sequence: CASSRDRGGYTDTQYF.

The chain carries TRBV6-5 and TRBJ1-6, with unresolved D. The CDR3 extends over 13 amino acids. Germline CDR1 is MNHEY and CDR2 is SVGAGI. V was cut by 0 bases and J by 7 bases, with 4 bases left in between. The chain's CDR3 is CASSYSGNSPLHF. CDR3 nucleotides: TGTGCCAGCAGTTACTCAGGGAATTCACCCCTCCACTTT.

This chain's CDR3 is CASGGPNIQYF. In DNA form, the CDR3 reads TGTGCCTCAGGGGGCCCAAACATTCAGTACTTC. V gene TRBV6-1 combines with J gene TRBJ2-4; 8 bases match TRBD1. This CDR3 spans 11 amino acids. J lost 6 bases, V lost 11 bases, and 3 bases had no gene match. Germline V gene lookup returns CDR1 MNHNS and CDR2 SASEGT.

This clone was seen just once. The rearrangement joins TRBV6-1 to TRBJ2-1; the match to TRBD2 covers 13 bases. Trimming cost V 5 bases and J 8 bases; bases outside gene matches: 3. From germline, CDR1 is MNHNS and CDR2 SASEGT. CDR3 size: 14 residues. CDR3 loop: CASSFGLAGDEQFF. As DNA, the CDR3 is TGTGCCAGCAGTTTCGGACTAGCGGGAGATGAGCAGTTCTTC.

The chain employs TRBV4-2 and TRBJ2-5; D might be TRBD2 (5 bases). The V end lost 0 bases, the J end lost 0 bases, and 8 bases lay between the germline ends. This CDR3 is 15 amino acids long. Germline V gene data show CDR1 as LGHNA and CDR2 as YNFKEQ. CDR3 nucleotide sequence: TGTGCCAGCAGCCAAGATTGGCGGGACCAAGAGACCCAGTACTTC. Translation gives CASSQDWRDQETQYF.

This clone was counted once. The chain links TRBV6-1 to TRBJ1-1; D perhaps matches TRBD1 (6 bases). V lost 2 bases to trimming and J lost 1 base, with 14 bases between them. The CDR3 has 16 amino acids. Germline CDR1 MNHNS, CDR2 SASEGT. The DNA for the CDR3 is TGTGCCAGCAGTGAATCTAACAGACAGGCGAACACTGAAGCTTTCTTT. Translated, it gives CASSESNRQANTEAFF.

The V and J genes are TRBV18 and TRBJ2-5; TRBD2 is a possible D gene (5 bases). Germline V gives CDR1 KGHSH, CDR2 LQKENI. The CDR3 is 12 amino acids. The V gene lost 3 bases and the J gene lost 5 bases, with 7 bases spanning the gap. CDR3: CASSPQRETQYF. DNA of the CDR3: TGTGCCAGCTCACCCCAGCGGGAGACCCAGTACTTC.

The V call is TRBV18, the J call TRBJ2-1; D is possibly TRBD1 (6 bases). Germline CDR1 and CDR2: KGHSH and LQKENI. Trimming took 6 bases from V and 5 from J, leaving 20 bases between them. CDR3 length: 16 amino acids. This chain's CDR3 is CASSSAGTFWNNEQFF. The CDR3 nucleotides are TGTGCCAGCTCTTCGGCCGGGACATTCTGGAACAATGAGCAGTTCTTC.

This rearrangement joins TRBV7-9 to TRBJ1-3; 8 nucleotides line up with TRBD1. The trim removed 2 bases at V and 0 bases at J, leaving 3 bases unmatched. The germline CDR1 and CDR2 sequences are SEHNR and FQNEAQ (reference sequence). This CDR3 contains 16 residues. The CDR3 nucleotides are TGTGCCAGCAGCTTAACAGGGGGAGGCTCTGGAAACACCATATATTTT. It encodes CASSLTGGGSGNTIYF.